This TCR beta chain comes out of a study of T-cell reconstitution after alpha-beta-depleted transplantation in children. This CDR3 contains 21 residues. The V and J ends lost 8 bases and 3 bases, in that order; junction bases with no gene match: 29. Germline V gives CDR1 SGHAT, CDR2 FQDESV (reference sequence). This clonotype is a singleton in its sample. Unique molecular identifiers were incorporated into the prepared TCRbeta library. TCRdb reanalysed the PCR reads using MiXCR and keeps one entry per CDR3 protein. The table has hundreds of thousands of distinct CDR3 sequences, around a sixth seen once.

The sequencing used PBMCs from the stem cell graft donor, collected from the stem cell graft. The chain joins TRBV11-1 to TRBJ2-5, with 8 positions matching TRBD1. This sequence originates from a human donor who donated a stem cell graft to a child with acute myeloid leukemia. The CDR3: CASAVSASYNRLGQAKETQYF. CDR3 DNA: TGTGCCAGCGCGGTTTCGGCTAGCTATAATCGGTTGGGACAGGCTAAAGAGACCCAGTACTTC.